This TCR beta chain was obtained from a study of cytomegalovirus exposure and HLA in healthy donors. PCR primers comprised 60 Vbeta and 13 Jbeta primers. TCRdb keeps only in-frame clones here, not all; method: immunoSEQ multiplex PCR. Among approximately 150,000 clones, 70% to 85% were seen once, and the ten largest hold roughly 2.5%. Turning to this clone: Antigen: not known.

Study-level findings and limits: What TCR beta sequences reportedly achieved was accurate prediction of HLA-A and HLA-B alleles in most subjects. A classifier reportedly called cytomegalovirus status with high sensitivity and specificity.

The TCR was taken from a human donor in good health. Sample: PBMCs.

The CDR3 DNA reads TGTGCCAGCAGCTTAACAGGGGGGGGAACTGGAAACACCATATATTTT. Its translation is CASSLTGGGTGNTIYF. The chain carries TRBV11-2 and TRBJ1-3, with 8 bases fitting TRBD1. Looked up from germline, CDR1 is SGHAT and CDR2 is FQNNGV. This CDR3 contains 16 residues. The V and J ends lost 2 bases and 2 bases, in that order; junction bases with no gene match: 5.